This is a list of T cell receptor beta chains from one sample in a study of blood T cells in healthy people across ages. In TCRdb, the 5' RACE reads were re-called with MiXCR into one record per CDR3 protein. The top ten clones hold around 22% of a sample with almost 800,000 distinct CDR3 sequences, over 45% of them seen once. The specimen sequenced was blood. The receptors originated from a man aged 30-40 years in good health. Both conserved end residues are part of each CDR3. The D gene is left open where the match is weak. Clone size is given for some rows only: seen once, a few or many times, or a class if the clone is expanded.

clone size	V gene	J gene	D gene	CDR3 DNA	CDR3 protein
NA	TRBV20-1	TRBJ2-3	TRBD2	TGCAGTGCTCAAATAGCGGGGCAGGGCACAGATACGCAGTATTTT	CSAQIAGQGTDTQYF
NA	TRBV20-1	TRBJ2-1	TRBD2	TGCAGTGCTGCCCCTCTAGCGGTCTCCTACAATGAGCAGTTCTTC	CSAAPLAVSYNEQFF
NA	TRBV25-1	TRBJ2-7	NA	TGTGCCAGCAGTAGGTTTAACGAGCGGTACTTC	CASSRFNERYF
few	TRBV20-1	TRBJ2-7	TRBD2	TGCAGTGCCACTAGCGGGACTTCCTACGAGCAGTACTTC	CSATSGTSYEQYF
once	TRBV5-1	TRBJ1-6	TRBD1	TGCGCCAGCACCAGGTCGGGACAGGATAATTCACCCCTCCACTTT	CASTRSGQDNSPLHF
NA	TRBV6-1	TRBJ1-2	TRBD1	TGTGCCAGCGTCGGCCGTGGACAGGGTAAATTTGGCTACACCTTC	CASVGRGQGKFGYTF
NA	TRBV20-1	TRBJ2-4	NA	TGCAGTGCGAGACGAATTCGGACCTTTCGGGACATTCAGTACTTC	CSARRIRTFRDIQYF
NA	TRBV30	TRBJ2-7	NA	TGTGCCTGGAGTGAGTGGGGTACAGGGACCTCCTACGAGCAGTACTTC	CAWSEWGTGTSYEQYF
NA	TRBV6-1	TRBJ1-2	NA	TGTGCCAGCAGTGACCCAGGGCGAATCTATGGCTACACCTTC	CASSDPGRIYGYTF
NA	TRBV4-2	TRBJ2-7	TRBD1	TGTGCCGGCAGCCAAGTTGGGGACAGGAACTACGAGCAGTACTTC	CAGSQVGDRNYEQYF
many	TRBV4-2	TRBJ2-6	NA	TGTGCCAGCAGCCAAGCAAGGACTTACGGGGCCAACGTCCTGACTTTC	CASSQARTYGANVLTF
NA	TRBV20-1	TRBJ2-7	TRBD2	TGCAGTGCTAGAGACGACCGGCGCGGGAGCCCTCTCTACAATGAGCAGTACTTC	CSARDDRRGSPLYNEQYF
few	TRBV4-2	TRBJ1-2	TRBD1	TGTGCCAGCAGCCAAGATCCGGACAGGGGGCACGACAACTATGGCTACACCTTC	CASSQDPDRGHDNYGYTF
NA	TRBV11-2	TRBJ2-5	NA	TGTGCCAGCAGCTTCCTTCAGGGGGAGGTAGAGACCCAGTACTTC	CASSFLQGEVETQYF
few	TRBV25-1	TRBJ2-7	NA	TGTGCCAGCAGGTTGGGTTACGAGCAGTACTTC	CASRLGYEQYF
few	TRBV7-2	TRBJ2-5	NA	TGTGCCAGCAGCTCCTTACGAGGGACCCAGTACTTC	CASSSLRGTQYF
few	TRBV7-6	TRBJ1-2	NA	TGTGCCAGCAGCCCAGGGTTGCGTGGCTACACCTTC	CASSPGLRGYTF
NA	TRBV4-3	TRBJ2-1	TRBD2	TGCGCCAGCAGCCCGTGGGTCACACTAGCGGGTTACAATGAGCAGTTCTTC	CASSPWVTLAGYNEQFF
NA	TRBV9	TRBJ2-3	NA	TGTGCCAGCAGCGTAGGTGAAGATACGCAGTATTTT	CASSVGEDTQYF
few	TRBV7-2	TRBJ2-1	NA	TGTGCCAGCAGCTTAGCGGGAGGTACTTTTAATGAGCAGTTCTTC	CASSLAGGTFNEQFF
few	TRBV12-3/TRBV12-4	TRBJ2-3	NA	TGTGCCAGCAGTCTCCGGGGCCAATCCGGCGGCCAGTATTTT	CASSLRGQSGGQYF
NA	TRBV7-2	TRBJ2-1	TRBD2	TGTGCCAGCAGCTTAGAGTTGACGGGGGGACCCGGGAATGAGCAGTTCTTC	CASSLELTGGPGNEQFF
NA	TRBV28	TRBJ2-5	NA	TGTGCCAGCTACGGCCACCTGCTTCAGACCCAGTACTTC	CASYGHLLQTQYF
NA	TRBV5-1	TRBJ2-7	TRBD2	TGCGCCAGCAGATTTGGTAGCGGGAGTTACGAGCAGTACTTC	CASRFGSGSYEQYF
once	TRBV29-1	TRBJ1-3	NA	TGCAGCGTGAGTGCCTCCTCTGGAAACACCATATATTTT	CSVSASSGNTIYF
once	TRBV25-1	TRBJ2-1	NA	TGTGCCAGCAGTGTTGGGGCGCGGGATGAGCAGTTCTTC	CASSVGARDEQFF
NA	TRBV20-1	TRBJ1-5	NA	TGCAGTGCTACAGACAGCGGCCCACGAGCGTCCCAGCCCCAGCATTTT	CSATDSGPRASQPQHF
NA	TRBV20-1	TRBJ1-5	NA	TGCAGTGCTAGAGGAAGTCAGCCCCAGCATTTT	CSARGSQPQHF